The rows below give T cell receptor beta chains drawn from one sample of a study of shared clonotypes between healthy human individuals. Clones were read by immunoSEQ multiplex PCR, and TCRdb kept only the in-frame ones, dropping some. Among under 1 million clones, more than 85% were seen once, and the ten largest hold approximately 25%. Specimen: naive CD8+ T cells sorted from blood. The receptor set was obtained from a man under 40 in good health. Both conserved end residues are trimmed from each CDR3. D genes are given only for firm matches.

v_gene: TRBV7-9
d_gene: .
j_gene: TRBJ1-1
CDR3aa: ASSLDSFSTEAF

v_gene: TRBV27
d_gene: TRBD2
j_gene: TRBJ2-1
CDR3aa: ASSNGGSFNEQF

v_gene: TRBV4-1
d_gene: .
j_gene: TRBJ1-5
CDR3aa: ASSQVGGGNQPQH

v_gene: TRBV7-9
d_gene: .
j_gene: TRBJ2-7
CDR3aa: ASSAGDEQY

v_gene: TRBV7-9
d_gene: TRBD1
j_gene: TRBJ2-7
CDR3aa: ASSLSSGGPYEQY

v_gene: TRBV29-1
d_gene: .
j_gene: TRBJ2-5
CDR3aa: SADEIGRESETQY

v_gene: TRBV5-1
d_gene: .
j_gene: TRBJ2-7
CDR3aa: ASSWKRSSYEQY

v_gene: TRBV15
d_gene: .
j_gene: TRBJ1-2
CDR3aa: ATSRIAGTNYGYT

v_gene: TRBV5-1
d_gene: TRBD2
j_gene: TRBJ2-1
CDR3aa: ASSLLAGGPGNEQF

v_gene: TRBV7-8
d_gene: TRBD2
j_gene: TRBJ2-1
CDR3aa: ASSLGLAGVYREQF

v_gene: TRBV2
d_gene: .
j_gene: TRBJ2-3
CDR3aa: ASSDSGGTDTQY

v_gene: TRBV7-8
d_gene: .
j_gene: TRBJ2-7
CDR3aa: ASSQGWGQY

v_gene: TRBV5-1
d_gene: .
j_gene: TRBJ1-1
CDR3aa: ASSPDRIYTEAF

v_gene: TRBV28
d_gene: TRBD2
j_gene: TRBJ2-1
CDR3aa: ASSRLAGGYYNEQF

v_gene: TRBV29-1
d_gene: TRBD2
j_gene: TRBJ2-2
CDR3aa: SVSTSGSGELF

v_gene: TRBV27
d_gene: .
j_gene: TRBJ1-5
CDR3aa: ASSSREGPWPQH